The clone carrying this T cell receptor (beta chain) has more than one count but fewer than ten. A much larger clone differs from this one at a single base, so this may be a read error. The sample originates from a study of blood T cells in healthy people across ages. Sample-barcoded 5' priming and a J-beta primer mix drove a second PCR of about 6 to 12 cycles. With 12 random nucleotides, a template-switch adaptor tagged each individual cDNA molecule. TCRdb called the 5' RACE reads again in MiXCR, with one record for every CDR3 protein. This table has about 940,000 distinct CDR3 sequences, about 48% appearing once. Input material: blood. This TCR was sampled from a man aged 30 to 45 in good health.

This CDR3 is CATSDWGQGVGNEQYF. CDR3 sequence (DNA): TGTGCCACCAGTGATTGGGGACAGGGAGTCGGGAATGAGCAGTACTTC. The V call is TRBV24-1, the J call TRBJ2-7; 9 nucleotides match TRBD1. From germline, CDR1 is KGHDR and CDR2 SFDVKD. This CDR3 comprises 16 residues. The J segment lost 7 bases and the V segment lost 2 bases, leaving 11 bases of the junction unmatched.